This T cell receptor beta chain was captured in a study of T-cell reconstitution after alpha-beta-depleted transplantation in children. Study-wide results and caveats: Several hundred rapidly expanded clones from non-depleted graft cells reportedly supplied alpha-beta T cells about two months post-transplant. Fresh T-cell production supplied most of the T-cell counts and diversity seen one year after transplant.

This clonotype was recorded at least ten times. As yet, its antigen is unknown. Unique molecular identifiers tagged the TCRbeta library. TCRdb re-derived calls from the PCR reads in MiXCR, one entry per CDR3 protein. In the table there are a few hundred thousand distinct CDR3 sequences, more than 20% of which are singletons. This material consisted of PBMCs, taken before TCRalphabeta/CD19-depleted stem cell transplant. The source is a girl aged 2 to 9 with Fanconi anemia, due to receive a stem cell transplant.

The CDR3 loop reads CSVRDFKETQYF. CDR3 DNA sequence: TGCAGCGTCCGGGACTTCAAAGAGACCCAGTACTTC. The chain joins TRBV29-1 to TRBJ2-5, with D possibly TRBD2 on 6 matching bases. From germline, CDR1 is SQVTM and CDR2 ANQGSEA. Trimming removed 6 bases from V and 3 bases from J, with 11 bases in between. The CDR3 length is 12 residues.